Below are 10 T cell receptor beta chains sequenced from a single sample in a study of regulatory T cells in long-lasting Graves disease. With iRepertoire HTBI primers and Arm-PCR of CDR3 regions, TCR beta libraries were built. TCRdb re-called the multiplex PCR reads with MiXCR, one entry per CDR3 protein. This sample has about 460,000 distinct CDR3 sequences, with approximately 23% found just once. Regarding time point: persistent/refractory GD, antithyroid drugs over 5 years with positive TRAb. RNA from PBMCs was the source of the TCR library. The specimen comprised peripheral blood mononuclear cells (PBMCs), sampled when the disease was refractory, from a patient treated with antithyroid drugs. The receptors originated from a female donor with Graves disease.

This clonotype has more than one count but fewer than ten. The V call is TRBV6-5, the J call TRBJ2-3; 9 bases map to TRBD1. Germline V gene lookup returns CDR1 MNHEY and CDR2 SVGAGI. The CDR3 is 14 residues long. V was clipped by 3 bases and J by 5 bases; unmatched bases: 3. The CDR3 region has the DNA TGTGCCAGCAGTTATACAGGGGGCAGAGATACGCAGTATTTT. This translates into CASSYTGGRDTQYF.

The chain uses TRBV20-1 and TRBJ2-1; TRBD2 matches 8 bases. In germline, CDR1 is DFQATT, CDR2 SNEGSKA (reference sequence). The CDR3 consists of 12 residues. CDR3 protein: CMGSGRSSEQFF. CDR3 DNA sequence: TGCATGGGGAGCGGGAGATCCAGTGAGCAGTTCTTC.

In its sample, this clonotype was seen many times. The J gene is TRBJ1-2, the V gene TRBV20-1; a possible D gene is TRBD1 (5 bases). This CDR3 contains 14 residues. Looked up from germline, CDR1 is DFQATT and CDR2 is SNEGSKA (reference sequence). The V end lost 3 bases, the J end lost 2 bases, and 13 bases lay between the germline ends. In nucleotides, the CDR3 is TGCAGTGCTAGGGGGGGGGAAGCAAACTATGGCTACACCTTC. Translating gives CSARGGEANYGYTF.

There are a few counts of this clonotype. The rearrangement links TRBV3-1 to TRBJ1-1, with D unclear. The CDR3 runs to 14 residues. CDR1 LGHDT and CDR2 YNNKEL come from the germline V gene (reference sequence). V shed 3 bases and J shed 2 bases, with 10 bases lying between them. In DNA form, the CDR3 reads TGTGCCAGCAGCCAGGGCGGACTTAACACTGAAGCTTTCTTT. Amino acids: CASSQGGLNTEAFF.

The chain is built from TRBV6-5 and TRBJ1-1; D is undetermined. V was clipped by 3 bases and J by 3 bases, with 8 bases between them. This CDR3 region has 13 residues. Germline-derived CDR1 and CDR2 are MNHEY and SVGAGI. CDR3 loop: CASSYARDTEAFF. In DNA, the CDR3 is TGTGCCAGCAGTTATGCGAGAGACACTGAAGCTTTCTTT.

This clonotype showed up just a few times. The chain employs TRBV6-5 and TRBJ1-5, with a possible D match to TRBD1 (6 bases). CDR1 and CDR2 (germline): MNHEY, SVGAGI. V lost 2 bases and J lost 7, with 15 bases in between. The CDR3 spans 15 residues. CDR3: CASSYLQGTGQPQHF. The DNA of the CDR3 is TGTGCCAGCAGTTACCTACAGGGAACGGGACAGCCCCAGCATTTT.

This clonotype occurred a few times. The chain combines TRBV12-3 or TRBV12-4 with TRBJ1-1; D remains unclear. Trimming pared 5 bases from V and 4 bases from J, leaving 20 bases between. The CDR3 has 16 residues. CDR3 nucleotide sequence: TGTGCCAGCAGTCCTCAATTGACGAGGATGAGCACTGAAGCTTTCTTT. Amino acids: CASSPQLTRMSTEAFF.

Many counts were recorded for this clonotype. The chain combines TRBV15 with TRBJ1-5; a weak D match, TRBD1 (5 bases). The CDR3 is 14 residues long. Trimming shortened V by 0 bases and J by 5 bases, and 8 bases separated the two germline ends. Germline V gene sequence: CDR1 LNHNV, CDR2 YYDKDF (reference sequence). CDR3 residues: CATSRDRGYQPQHF. CDR3 sequence (DNA): TGTGCCACCAGCAGAGATCGGGGGTATCAGCCCCAGCATTTT.

In this sample, this clonotype turned up many times. J is TRBJ2-7 and V is TRBV6-1, with 12 bases aligning to TRBD1. The CDR3 length is 17 residues. Germline CDR1 MNHNS, CDR2 SASEGT. The J segment lost 6 bases and the V segment lost 2 bases, leaving 11 bases of the junction unmatched. The CDR3 DNA follows: TGTGCCAGCAGTGAACCCGGGACAGGGGGCCCCAGGATCGAGCAGTACTTC. It translates to CASSEPGTGGPRIEQYF.

This clonotype was detected ten times or more. The chain has TRBV6-5 and TRBJ1-5; no firm D call. From germline, CDR1 is MNHEY and CDR2 SVGAGI. This CDR3 contains 15 residues. The germline V and J ends were trimmed by 0 bases and 6 bases, with 12 bases remaining between them. CDR3: CASSYSRRILQPQHF. CDR3 coding DNA: TGTGCCAGCAGTTACTCACGGCGGATTCTTCAGCCCCAGCATTTT.